The present T cell receptor beta chain was sequenced within a study of cytomegalovirus exposure and HLA in healthy donors. 13 Jbeta primers and 60 Vbeta primers were used for the PCR. This table comes from immunoSEQ multiplex PCR, and its TCRdb copy is limited to in-frame clones, with some not included. The sample gives under 200,000 clones, 80% of which show up once; 5.7% is in the top ten. The J segment lost 3 bases and the V segment lost 0 bases, leaving 1 base of the junction unmatched. The germline gives CDR1 LNHNV, CDR2 YYDKDF (reference sequence). The CDR3 runs 15 residues. The sample taken for sequencing was PBMCs. This sequence was found in a man aged 35-49 years in good health and CMV-seronegative. The chain joins TRBV15 to TRBJ2-3, with 9 nucleotides matching TRBD2. Here the CDR3 reads CATSRDLAGTDTQYF. The CDR3 DNA follows: TGTGCCACCAGCAGAGATCTAGCGGGAACAGATACGCAGTATTTT.